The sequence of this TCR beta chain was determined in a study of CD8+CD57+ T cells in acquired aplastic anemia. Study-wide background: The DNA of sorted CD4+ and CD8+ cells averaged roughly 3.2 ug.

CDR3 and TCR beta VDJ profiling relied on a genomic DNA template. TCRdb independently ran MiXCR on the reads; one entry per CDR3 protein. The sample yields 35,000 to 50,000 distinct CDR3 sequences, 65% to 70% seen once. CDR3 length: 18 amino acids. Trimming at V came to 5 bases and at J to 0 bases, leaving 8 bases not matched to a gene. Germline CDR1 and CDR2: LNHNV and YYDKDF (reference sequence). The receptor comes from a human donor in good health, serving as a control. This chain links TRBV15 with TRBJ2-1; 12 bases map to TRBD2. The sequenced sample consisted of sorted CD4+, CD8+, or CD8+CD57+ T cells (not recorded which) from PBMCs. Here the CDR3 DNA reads TGTGCCACCAGCTGGGGACTAGCGGGTCATTTCTCCTACAATGAGCAGTTCTTC. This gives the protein CATSWGLAGHFSYNEQFF.